This T cell receptor beta chain appears in the sequencing data of a study of OX40 agonist ivuxolimab in advanced cancers. V gave up 3 bases and J gave up 4 bases, with 25 bases separating them. Per the germline V gene, CDR1 is MDHEN and CDR2 is SYDVKM. The CDR3 is made up of 18 amino acids. TCRdb keeps only in-frame clones here, not all; method: immunoSEQ multiplex PCR. This sample has approximately 40,000 clones, with approximately 88% found just once. Regarding the study as a whole: Average numbers of expanded clones were greater in CD8+ T cells than in CD4+.

Concerning this clone: As yet, its antigen is unknown.

The TCR sequence derives from an adult with an advanced solid tumor such as melanoma, head and neck, liver or kidney cancer. The chain joins TRBV28 to TRBJ2-7; possibly TRBD2 for D (6 bases). Material: CD4+ or CD8+ T cells sorted from blood, obtained in a trial of the OX40 agonist ivuxolimab. The CDR3 DNA is TGTGCCAGCAGTTTCCCCGCCGAAGCGGGCGAACCTATGTACGAGCAGTACTTC. Translating gives CASSFPAEAGEPMYEQYF.